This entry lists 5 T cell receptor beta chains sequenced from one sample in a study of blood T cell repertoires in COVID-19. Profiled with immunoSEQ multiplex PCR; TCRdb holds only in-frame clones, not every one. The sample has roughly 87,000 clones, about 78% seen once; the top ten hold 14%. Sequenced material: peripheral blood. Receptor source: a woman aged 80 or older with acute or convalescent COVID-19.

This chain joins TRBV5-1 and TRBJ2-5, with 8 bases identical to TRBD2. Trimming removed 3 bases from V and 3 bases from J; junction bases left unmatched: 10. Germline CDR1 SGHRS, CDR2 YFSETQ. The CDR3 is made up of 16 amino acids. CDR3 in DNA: TGCGCCAGCAGCTCCTCTACGGCGCGGGGGGAAGAGACCCAGTACTTC. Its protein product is CASSSSTARGEETQYF.

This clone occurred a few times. DNA of the CDR3: TGTGCCAGCAGCTCCGCGGGGGACAGGGGAATCTATGGCTACACCTTC. Translating it yields CASSSAGDRGIYGYTF. The chain uses TRBV5-6 and TRBJ1-2; 10 bases fit TRBD1. This CDR3 comprises 16 residues. V lost 3 bases and J lost 4; bases outside the gene matches: 9. Germline lookup yields CDR1 SGHDT and CDR2 YYEEEE.

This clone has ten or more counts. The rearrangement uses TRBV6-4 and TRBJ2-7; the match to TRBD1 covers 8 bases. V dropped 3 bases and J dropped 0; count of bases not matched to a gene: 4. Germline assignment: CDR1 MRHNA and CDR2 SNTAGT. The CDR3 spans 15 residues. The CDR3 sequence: CASSEGTGSSYEQYF. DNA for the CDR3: TGTGCCAGCAGTGAGGGGACAGGTAGCTCCTACGAGCAGTACTTC.

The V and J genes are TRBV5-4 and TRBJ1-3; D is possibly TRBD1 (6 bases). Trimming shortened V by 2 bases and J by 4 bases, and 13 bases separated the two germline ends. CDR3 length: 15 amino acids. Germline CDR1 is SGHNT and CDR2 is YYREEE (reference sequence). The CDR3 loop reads CASSLLQGTGNTIYF. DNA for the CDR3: TGTGCCAGCAGCTTACTACAGGGCACAGGAAACACCATATATTTT.

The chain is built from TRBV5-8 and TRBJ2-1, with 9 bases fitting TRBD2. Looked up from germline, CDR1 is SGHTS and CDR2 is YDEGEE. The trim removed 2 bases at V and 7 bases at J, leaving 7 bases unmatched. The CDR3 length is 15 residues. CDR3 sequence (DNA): TGTGCCAGCAGCTTCAATAGCGGGGGTTTTAATGAGCAGTTCTTC. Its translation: CASSFNSGGFNEQFF.